The TCR beta chain described here comes from a study of early T cells in non-severe SARS-CoV-2 infection. Study-level background: Chains stayed unpaired after sequencing of bulk RNA from unsorted whole blood.

As part of library construction, unique molecular identifiers were attached to individual cDNA molecules. MiXCR was run by TCRdb on the 5' RACE reads, yielding one entry per CDR3 protein. The sample consists of around 72,000 distinct CDR3 sequences, about a tenth of them appearing once. Comments on this clonotype: Its specificity is unknown.

Findings of the study overall: Database matching using VDJdb favored anti-spike CD8 responses, with private and CD4 specificities left missing.

This CDR3 contains 13 residues. Germline loops: CDR1 SGHRS, CDR2 YFSETQ. Trimming left V 7 bases short and J 0 bases short, with 10 bases between. Sequences were derived from whole blood, sampled at baseline. This sequence was found in an adult who was a healthcare worker with PCR-confirmed SARS-CoV-2 infection or an uninfected control (not recorded which). The rearrangement uses TRBV5-1 and TRBJ1-1; D possibly corresponds to TRBD1 (6 bases). The CDR3 nucleotides read TGCGCCAGCTACAGGGACATGAACACTGAAGCTTTCTTT. Its protein is CASYRDMNTEAFF.